Following are 10 T cell receptor beta chains from one sample sequenced in a study of OX40 agonist ivuxolimab in advanced cancers. Sequencing was performed with immunoSEQ multiplex PCR; in TCRdb, only in-frame clones are kept and a portion is missing. The table includes about 43,000 clones, approximately 83% detected once. Source: CD4+ or CD8+ T cells sorted from blood, taken in a trial of the OX40 agonist ivuxolimab. The receptors here all came from an adult with an advanced solid tumor such as melanoma, head and neck, liver or kidney cancer.

The V call is TRBV7-6, the J call TRBJ1-1, with TRBD1 identical over 9 bases. The V gene end was trimmed by 5 bases and the J gene end by 4 bases; junction bases not matched to a gene: 5. Germline V CDR1 and CDR2: SGHVS, FNYEAQ. The CDR3 runs to 14 residues. The DNA for the CDR3 is TGTGCCAGCAGCCCCGGACAGGGGATCACTGAAGCTTTCTTT. The encoded protein is CASSPGQGITEAFF. Together with reference TRBV7-6 and TRBJ1-1, the CDR3 gives the full variable domain: GAGVSQSPRYKVTKRGQDVALRCDPISGHVSLYWYRQALGQGPEFLTYFNYEAQQDKSGLPNDRFSAERPEGSISTLTIQRTEQRDSAMYRCASSPGQGITEAFFGQGTRLTVV.

This sequence joins TRBV7-9 and TRBJ2-7; D is unresolved. Trimming removed 4 bases at V and 5 bases at J, with 15 bases between. The germline CDR1 and CDR2 sequences are SEHNR and FQNEAQ (reference sequence). This CDR3 contains 14 residues. The CDR3 region is CASSSRRSVNEQYF. The CDR3 DNA follows: TGTGCCAGCAGCTCGAGGAGATCGGTAAACGAGCAGTACTTC.

This clone was picked up one time. The chain has TRBV6-1 and TRBJ1-5; 7 nucleotides line up with TRBD1. The CDR3 extends over 13 amino acids. Germline V CDR1 and CDR2: MNHNS, SASEGT. V lost 6 bases to trimming and J lost 4 bases; unmatched junction nucleotides: 3. This chain's CDR3 is CASRGQLNQPQHF. DNA of the CDR3: TGTGCCAGCAGGGGACAGCTGAATCAGCCCCAGCATTTT.

This chain links TRBV18 with TRBJ1-1; the match to TRBD1 covers 9 bases. V lost 3 bases to trimming and J lost 6 bases; unmatched junction nucleotides: 8. Germline CDR1 and CDR2: KGHSH and LQKENI. The CDR3 is 15 amino acids. This CDR3 reads CASSPETGGTSEAFF. CDR3 bases: TGTGCCAGCTCACCCGAGACAGGGGGGACGTCTGAAGCTTTCTTT.

V usage is TRBV4-1 and J usage is TRBJ2-5, with TRBD2 matching 11 bases. Germline-derived CDR1 and CDR2 are MGHRA and YSYEKL. V was pared by 4 bases and J by 2 bases, with 3 bases of the junction left unmatched. The CDR3 runs to 15 residues. The DNA for the CDR3 is TGCGCCAGCAGCCCAGGGACTAGCGGACAAGAGACCCAGTACTTC. It encodes CASSPGTSGQETQYF.

The chain couples TRBV5-1 to TRBJ1-4, with TRBD1 identical over 7 bases. The CDR3 length is 14 residues. V trimming: 2 bases; J trimming: 3 bases; junction bases outside the gene matches: 1. The V gene's germline CDR1 is SGHRS and CDR2 YFSETQ. CDR3 amino acids: CASSFQGANEKLFF. CDR3 nucleotides: TGCGCCAGCAGCTTTCAGGGGGCTAATGAAAAACTGTTTTTT.

The V call is TRBV4-1, the J call TRBJ2-7; TRBD2 matches at 7 bases. Germline loops: CDR1 MGHRA, CDR2 YSYEKL. Trimming cost V 4 bases and J 4 bases; bases outside gene matches: 4. The CDR3 is 13 amino acids. This CDR3 is CASSLRRGYEQYF. The CDR3 nucleotides are TGCGCCAGCAGCCTTAGGCGGGGGTACGAGCAGTACTTC.

The chain combines TRBV6-6 with TRBJ2-7; a weak D match, TRBD2 (5 bases). The CDR3 extends over 14 amino acids. The germline CDR1 and CDR2 sequences are MNHNY and SVGAGI (reference sequence). The V and J ends lost 1 base and 4 bases respectively, with 11 bases between them. This CDR3 is CASSYLASSYEQYF. CDR3 sequence (DNA): TGTGCCAGCAGTTACTTAGCGAGCAGTTACGAGCAGTACTTC.

V usage is TRBV11-2 and J usage is TRBJ2-2; no firm D call. The CDR3 sequence is 15 residues long. In germline, CDR1 is SGHAT, CDR2 FQNNGV. The ends were cut back, 5 bases at V and 3 bases at J, with 13 bases in the middle. CDR3 protein: CASSPMHMYTGELFF. CDR3 sequence (DNA): TGTGCCAGCAGCCCGATGCATATGTACACCGGGGAGCTGTTTTTT.

V is TRBV4-2 and J is TRBJ2-5; D tentatively fits TRBD1 or TRBD2 (5 bases each). The tail of the sequence fits TRBJ2-7 better, so the J call may be wrong. CDR1 LGHNA and CDR2 YNFKEQ come from the germline V gene. The length of the CDR3 is 16 residues. Written as DNA, the CDR3 is TGTGCCAGCAGCCAAGATCTGTTCAGGGACCCCTACGAGCAGTACTTC. This sequence encodes CASSQDLFRDPYEQYF.